A single sample gave rise to the 27 T cell receptor beta chains below, sequenced in a study of blood T cells in healthy people across ages. A second about 7 to 11 cycle PCR used barcoded and J-beta primers. TCRdb fed the 5' RACE reads into MiXCR, producing one record per CDR3 protein. The sample includes some 1.4 million distinct CDR3 sequences, approximately 38% of them seen just once. Sequencing was done on a sample of blood. The receptors here all came from a young woman in good health.

V usage is TRBV4-1 and J usage is TRBJ2-5, with 8 bases lining up with TRBD2. The CDR3 covers 17 residues. The V and J ends lost 4 bases and 5 bases, in that order; junction bases with no gene match: 15. Per germline, CDR1 MGHRA and CDR2 YSYEKL. CDR3 bases: TGCGCCAGCAGCCCAAGCGTGCTAGCGGGTGACCGGGAGACCCAGTACTTC. The encoded protein is CASSPSVLAGDRETQYF.

This chain links TRBV2 with TRBJ2-3; D not certain. CDR3 length equals 16 residues. Germline V lookup: CDR1 SNHLY, CDR2 FYNNEI. V lost 6 bases and J lost 0, with 16 bases in between. CDR3 sequence reads: CASRDLTDSSTDTQYF. CDR3 bases: TGTGCCAGCAGGGATTTAACAGATTCTAGCACAGATACGCAGTATTTT.

A word on this clonotype: At one end the junction does not follow the germline gene, possibly because of a read error. V is TRBV4-2 and J is TRBJ2-4; no clear D. Gene TRBJ2-7 matches the end of the DNA better, so the J call may be wrong. The CDR3 is 13 amino acids. Germline V gene sequence: CDR1 LGHNA, CDR2 YNFKEQ. This CDR3 reads CVSSQTLEVEQYF. CDR3 DNA sequence: TGTGTCAGCAGCCAGACGCTAGAGGTCGAGCAGTACTTC.

J is TRBJ1-1 and V is TRBV29-1; D is uncertain. CDR1 is SQVTM, CDR2 ANQGSEA, per germline. The CDR3 totals 13 residues. Trimming took off 4 bases at V and 5 bases at J, with 14 bases between the two ends. The CDR3 is CSVVSSQKTEAFF. In nucleotides, the CDR3 is TGCAGCGTTGTTTCAAGTCAGAAGACTGAAGCTTTCTTT.

There are many counts of this clonotype. The V and J genes are TRBV29-1 and TRBJ1-2; no definite D call. V was cut by 6 bases and J by 2 bases, with 7 bases left in between. This CDR3 has 11 residues. CDR1 SQVTM and CDR2 ANQGSEA come from the germline V gene. Written as DNA, the CDR3 is TGCAGCGTCCCCGGGAACTATGGCTACACCTTC. Its translation: CSVPGNYGYTF.

The V and J genes are TRBV7-3 and TRBJ2-7, with D perhaps matching TRBD1 or TRBD2 (7 bases each). Trimming pared 1 base from V and 4 bases from J, leaving 14 bases between. The CDR3 runs to 15 residues. Germline V gene sequence: CDR1 SGHTA, CDR2 FQGTGA. The CDR3 DNA reads TGTGCCAGCAGCTTAAGGGGGGGACAGCCGTACGAGCAGTACTTC. Translating it yields CASSLRGGQPYEQYF.

This clonotype was observed a few times. The rearrangement links TRBV15 to TRBJ2-3; D is unclear. Germline V gene lookup returns CDR1 LNHNV and CDR2 YYDKDF (reference sequence). The length of the CDR3 is 17 residues. V shed 1 base and J shed 2 bases, with 16 bases lying between them. CDR3 DNA: TGTGCCACCAGCAGAGCCCGGATGGAAGGGTACACAGATACGCAGTATTTT. Translated, it gives CATSRARMEGYTDTQYF.

The chain joins TRBV14 to TRBJ2-3, with 9 bases lining up with TRBD1. This CDR3 has 16 residues. V lost 4 bases and J lost 13; bases outside the gene matches: 18. The germline V gene has CDR1 SGHDN and CDR2 FVKESK. The CDR3 nucleotides read TGTGCCAGCAGCCCGTGGAAGGGGGACAGGGTTGGGACGGAGTATTTT. Translating gives CASSPWKGDRVGTEYF.

The V and J genes are TRBV10-3 and TRBJ2-1; 12 nucleotides align to TRBD2. The V gene end was trimmed by 10 bases and the J gene end by 4 bases; junction bases not matched to a gene: 8. CDR3 length equals 15 residues. CDR1 is ENHRY, CDR2 SYGVKD, per germline. The CDR3 DNA follows: TGTGCCACGCGACTAGCGGGGGCACTTTACAATGAGCAGTTCTTC. This gives the protein CATRLAGALYNEQFF.

The V and J genes are TRBV5-5 and TRBJ1-5; D ambiguous. There are 16 residues in the CDR3. V lost 1 base, J lost 6 bases, and 17 bases lay in between. Germline lookup yields CDR1 SGHKS and CDR2 YYEKEE (reference sequence). The CDR3 bases are TGTGCCAGCAGCTTGCTCGGCCCGAGCCCCGGTCAGCCCCAGCATTTT. Translated: CASSLLGPSPGQPQHF.

This sequence joins TRBV29-1 and TRBJ2-7, with D tentatively TRBD1 or TRBD2 (6 bases each). Trimming pared 0 bases from V and 2 bases from J, leaving 11 bases between. Germline CDR1 and CDR2: SQVTM and ANQGSEA. The CDR3 has 14 residues. Here the CDR3 reads CSVEEGGPPYEQYF. CDR3 sequence (DNA): TGCAGCGTTGAAGAGGGGGGCCCCCCCTACGAGCAGTACTTC.

V and J are TRBV20-1 and TRBJ1-2; D call uncertain. The CDR3 runs to 13 residues. V lost 3 bases to trimming and J lost 5 bases, with 13 bases between them. The V gene's germline CDR1 is DFQATT and CDR2 SNEGSKA (reference sequence). CDR3: CSASDGPAYGYTF. The DNA of the CDR3 is TGCAGTGCTAGCGATGGCCCAGCTTATGGCTACACCTTC.

In this sample, this clonotype turned up a few times. The chain carries TRBV28 and TRBJ1-1; D is possibly TRBD1 (6 bases). V lost 5 bases and J lost 5, with 15 bases in between. The germline gives CDR1 MDHEN, CDR2 SYDVKM. The CDR3 length is 14 residues. Written as DNA, the CDR3 is TGTGCCAGCAGTCCGGCGGGGGCGCGGACTGAAGCTTTCTTT. Encoded protein: CASSPAGARTEAFF.

The CDR3 sequence: CASSQPGQGQNQPQHF. The CDR3 nucleotides read TGCGCCAGCAGCCAGCCTGGACAGGGGCAGAATCAGCCCCAGCATTTT. The genes are TRBV4-1 and TRBJ1-5; 9 bases agree with TRBD1. Germline trimming cut 3 bases from V and 4 bases from J; bases unmatched to any gene: 7. Germline V gene sequence: CDR1 MGHRA, CDR2 YSYEKL. CDR3 length equals 16 residues.

CDR3 in amino acids: CASSAGRVNTEAFF. The CDR3 nucleotides are TGTGCCAGCAGCGCCGGGAGGGTGAACACTGAAGCTTTCTTT. The chain joins TRBV25-1 to TRBJ1-1, with D unresolved. The CDR3 totals 14 residues. Germline V lookup: CDR1 MGHDK, CDR2 SYGVNS. Deletions cut 6 bases from V and 0 bases from J, with 11 bases between. Filled out from reference TRBV25-1 and TRBJ1-1, the complete variable domain reads EADIYQTPRYLVIGTGKKITLECSQTMGHDKMYWYQQDPGMELHLIHYSYGVNSTEKGDLSSESTVSRIRTEHFPLTLESARPSHTSQYLCASSAGRVNTEAFFGQGTRLTVV.

The chain is built from TRBV7-9 and TRBJ2-1; possible D gene TRBD2, 7 bases. The CDR3 spans 14 residues. CDR1 is SEHNR, CDR2 FQNEAQ, per germline (reference sequence). V lost 5 bases, J lost 9 bases, and 17 bases lay in between. CDR3 sequence (DNA): TGTGCCAGCAGCCTAGGGGGGGGGCCGGTTGAGCAGTTCTTC. Its translation is CASSLGGGPVEQFF.

The chain recombines TRBV20-1 with TRBJ2-3; 11 nucleotides align to TRBD1. V lost 2 bases to trimming and J lost 4 bases; unmatched junction nucleotides: 2. Germline V gene lookup returns CDR1 DFQATT and CDR2 SNEGSKA (reference sequence). The CDR3 runs 14 residues. CDR3 sequence (DNA): TGCAGTGCTAGAATGGACAGGGGGCCAGATACGCAGTATTTT. Protein: CSARMDRGPDTQYF.

This chain links TRBV30 with TRBJ1-6; TRBD1 is a possible D gene (6 bases). V shed 2 bases and J shed 5 bases, with 13 bases lying between them. This CDR3 region has 15 residues. CDR1 and CDR2 (germline): GTSNPN, SVGIG (reference sequence). CDR3 residues: CAWSFKTGNNSPLHF. For the CDR3, the DNA is TGTGCCTGGAGTTTTAAGACAGGAAATAATTCACCCCTCCACTTT.

This clonotype appeared a few times. The rearrangement joins TRBV14 to TRBJ2-3; no reliable D call. Germline CDR1 and CDR2: SGHDN and FVKESK. There are 13 residues in the CDR3. V was pared by 2 bases and J by 4 bases, with 7 bases between. The CDR3 nucleotides read TGTGCCAGCAGCCAAACCAGGTCAGATACGCAGTATTTT. This sequence encodes CASSQTRSDTQYF.

The rearrangement joins TRBV14 to TRBJ2-7, with a weak D call TRBD1 (7 bases). CDR1 is SGHDN, CDR2 FVKESK, per germline. The CDR3 sequence is 17 residues long. The ends were cut back, 0 bases at V and 4 bases at J, with 19 bases in the middle. DNA of the CDR3: TGTGCCAGCAGCCAAGATCTTGCGACAGGGAGGATTTACGAGCAGTACTTC. This translates into CASSQDLATGRIYEQYF.

This clonotype occurred once. It may be a read error: a sequence one base away is much more abundant. The rearrangement links TRBV4-1 to TRBJ2-1; D is perhaps TRBD2 (6 bases). The CDR3 consists of 18 residues. Looked up from germline, CDR1 is MGHRA and CDR2 is YSYEKL. CDR3 loop: CASSPMSGTPSSYNGQFF. CDR3 nucleotide sequence: TGCGCCAGCAGCCCTATGTCCGGGACTCCTAGCTCCTACAATGGGCAGTTCTTC.

This clonotype came up a few times. The chain links TRBV20-1 to TRBJ2-5, with 11 nucleotides matching TRBD2. The better agreement between TRBJ2-7 and the DNA end casts doubt on the J call. There are 14 residues in the CDR3. The germline V gene has CDR1 DFQATT and CDR2 SNEGSKA (reference sequence). The CDR3 bases are TGCAGTGCCCCACAGGGACTAGCGGTCAACGAGCAGTACTTC. Its protein product is CSAPQGLAVNEQYF.

This clonotype has just a few counts. The chain joins TRBV5-8 to TRBJ2-1; maybe TRBD1 (6 bases). Germline loops: CDR1 SGHTS, CDR2 YDEGEE. There are 13 residues in the CDR3. Trimming cost V 2 bases and J 6 bases, with 9 bases left between them. The DNA for the CDR3 is TGTGCCAGCAGCTTTACAGGGTTCAATGAGCAGTTCTTC. Amino acids: CASSFTGFNEQFF.

In its sample, this clonotype was seen a few times. This chain links TRBV28 with TRBJ2-7, with D possibly TRBD1 on 6 matching bases. From germline, CDR1 is MDHEN and CDR2 SYDVKM. The ends were cut back, 3 bases at V and 3 bases at J, with 12 bases in the middle. This CDR3 spans 14 amino acids. Here the CDR3 reads CASSFRTADYEQYF. In DNA, the CDR3 is TGTGCCAGCAGTTTTAGGACAGCCGACTACGAGCAGTACTTC.

The chain links TRBV4-2 to TRBJ1-2; D is uncertain. Trimming shortened V by 1 base and J by 0 bases, and 9 bases separated the two germline ends. The germline CDR1 and CDR2 sequences are LGHNA and YNFKEQ. CDR3 length: 15 amino acids. The CDR3 region is CASSQVEPANYGYTF. Here the CDR3 DNA reads TGTGCCAGCAGCCAAGTAGAGCCAGCTAACTATGGCTACACCTTC.

This clonotype has only a few counts. This chain joins TRBV5-1 and TRBJ2-4; D is perhaps TRBD2 (6 bases). The V gene's germline CDR1 is SGHRS and CDR2 YFSETQ. CDR3 size: 18 residues. The V end lost 4 bases, the J end lost 1 base, and 21 bases lay between the germline ends. The CDR3 region is CASSPGFVEGTAKNIQYF. In DNA form, the CDR3 reads TGCGCCAGCAGCCCGGGTTTCGTGGAGGGGACGGCCAAAAACATTCAGTACTTC.

This clonotype was detected only a few times. The chain recombines TRBV7-2 with TRBJ2-5, with D uncertain. Trimming removed 0 bases from V and 11 bases from J, with 19 bases in between. The CDR3 length is 15 residues. Germline assignment: CDR1 SGHTA and CDR2 FQGNSA. The CDR3 spells CASSLAARFDNEQYF. In DNA form, the CDR3 reads TGTGCCAGCAGCTTAGCGGCTAGATTCGACAATGAGCAGTACTTC.